This TCR beta chain was observed in a study of blood T cells in healthy people across ages. Donors ranged from roughly 6 to 90 years old and were healthy Caucasians in Russia. Isolation yielded PBMCs, at least 7 million per sample, in every case. The use of a sample-barcoded 5' primer and a J-beta primer mix characterized a second PCR of roughly 7 to 12 cycles. TCRdb re-called the 5' RACE reads through MiXCR, storing one row per CDR3 protein. This table has over 1.5 million distinct CDR3 sequences, about 49% appearing once. Germline V lookup: CDR1 MDHEN, CDR2 SYDVKM. This CDR3 region has 16 residues. Deletions cut 5 bases from V and 0 bases from J, with 11 bases between.

The genes are TRBV28 and TRBJ2-6, with D uncertain. The sequencing input was blood. The sequence derives from a woman aged 40 to 50 in good health. The CDR3 region is CASSPTWNSGANVLTF. The CDR3 nucleotides are TGTGCCAGCAGTCCGACCTGGAACTCTGGGGCCAACGTCCTGACTTTC.